This entry is about one T cell receptor beta chain. Antigen: not known. This entry comes from a study of T cells in Graves' hyperthyroidism and ophthalmopathy. Findings and limits, study-wide: Separation of ophthalmopathy from stable hyperthyroidism was achieved by a 13 V-J model.

It was RNA transcripts that yielded the amplified TCR beta CDR3 regions. In the first-round RT-PCR of the TCR CDR3, the HTBI primer set was used. TCRdb reanalysed the multiplex PCR reads using MiXCR and keeps one entry per CDR3 protein. The sample lists about 510,000 distinct CDR3 sequences; 40% to 55% were seen once. Uncontrolled infection, other autoimmune disease, pregnancy or lactation disqualified patients from enrolment. Based on clinical symptoms, serum thyroxine and TRAb, thyroid ultrasound and orbital computed tomography, diagnoses were reached. Sequencing was carried out using peripheral blood or thyroid tissue (not recorded which). The TCR was taken from an adult woman with Graves' disease, either hyperthyroidism or ophthalmopathy (not recorded which).

CDR3 DNA: TGTGCCTGGAGTAGCAGGACCTATCAGCCCCAGCATTTT. As protein: CAWSSRTYQPQHF. The chain recombines TRBV7-9 with TRBJ1-5; D ambiguous. V was trimmed by 11 bases and J by 5 bases, leaving 16 bases between them. The CDR3 length is 13 residues. Germline loops: CDR1 SEHNR, CDR2 FQNEAQ (reference sequence).